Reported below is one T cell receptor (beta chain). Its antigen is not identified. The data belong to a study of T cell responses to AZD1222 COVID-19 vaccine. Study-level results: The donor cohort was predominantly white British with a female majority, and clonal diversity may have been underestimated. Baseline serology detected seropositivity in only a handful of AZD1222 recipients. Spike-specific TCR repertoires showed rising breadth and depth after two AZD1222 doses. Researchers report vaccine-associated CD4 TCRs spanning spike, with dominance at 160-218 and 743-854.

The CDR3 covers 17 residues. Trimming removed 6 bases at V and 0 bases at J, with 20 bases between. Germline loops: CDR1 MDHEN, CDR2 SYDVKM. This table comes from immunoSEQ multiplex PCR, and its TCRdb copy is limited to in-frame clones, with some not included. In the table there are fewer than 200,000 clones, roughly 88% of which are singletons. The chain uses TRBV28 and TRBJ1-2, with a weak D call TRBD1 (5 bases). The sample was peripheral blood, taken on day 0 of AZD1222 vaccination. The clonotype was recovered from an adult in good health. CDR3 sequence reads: CASSPGGHRVTNYGYTF. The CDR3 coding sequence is TGTGCCAGCAGCCCGGGGGGTCATCGAGTTACTAACTATGGCTACACCTTC.